This T cell receptor (beta chain) was sequenced during a study of shared clonotypes between healthy human individuals (dated by TCRdb to 2018 to 2021). Regarding the study in general: A couple of women and a few men aged 18 to 49 years were included in the cohort. For each donor, CD4 naive and CD4 memory were each given three plates, CD8 naive was given two plates, and CD8 memory was given one plate. To estimate repertoire size and how much clonotype sharing occurs between individuals, the study deeply sequenced the blood TCR repertoires of about five healthy adults. Libraries were prepared and TCR repertoires were sequenced by different laboratories using diverse techniques, in order to increase sequencing depth and limit assay-specific biases. Per donor, leukapheresis produced somewhere between about 0.94 and 9 billion PBMCs.

Findings and caveats that apply to the study as a whole: Naive subsets generally had larger estimated clonotype richness than memory subsets. Sampling was restricted to blood, and TCR repertoires in tissues likely differ from the TCR repertoires found in blood. The small number of donors limited the genetic and exposure-history diversity represented. About 5% of naive CD4, approximately 3.7% of naive CD8, approximately 2.2% of memory CD4, and 0.4% of memory CD8 clonotypes were shared across a few donors. Compared with non-shared clonotypes, the clonotypes found in all four sorted-subset donors had higher generation probabilities. Pairwise subsampling led to the expectation that sequencing depth would affect the degree of clonotype sharing among donors. Incomplete sequencing was indicated by rarefaction of sorted-subset datasets, despite the large sequencing depth.

For the CD8 naive samples, CD45RO-negative cells were positively selected for CCR7, yielding a CD45RA+CCR7+ population from which TemRA cells were excluded. The donors were healthy, HIV-negative adults with no recently reported acute infections or vaccinations. Every donor was a Caucasian adult living in Nashville, Tennessee, USA. Blood was collected by leukapheresis, and PBMCs were isolated by Ficoll-Histopaque density gradient centrifugation and then cryopreserved in liquid nitrogen vapor phase. Purity and quantity of every magnetically sorted T cell population were checked by analytical flow cytometry. From each sorted fraction, genomic DNA was isolated and quantified by UV absorbance on a Nanodrop 2000c. Comments on this clone: Its target antigen remains unknown. Per-base quality was not reported, and no clone a single base away is much larger than it.

Via the germline V gene (reference sequence), CDR1 is LNHNV and CDR2 YYDKDF. The CDR3, from cysteine to phenylalanine, totals 22 residues. The sequence is cut down to CDR3 DNA, 66 bases in frame from base 1. Trimming at the junction amounts to 3 bases on V and 3 bases on J, and the germline ends lie 30 bases apart. Using the deep immunoSEQ assay, multiplex PCR amplified TCR CDR3 regions from genomic DNA. Genomic DNA extracted from each cell subset was distributed evenly over all wells of several immunoSEQ 96-well plates, and each plate served as one replicate. Each replicate PCR for sorted subsets received around 200 ng genomic DNA, equal to tens of thousands of T cell genomes. The purified libraries were quantified using a Qubit 3.0 fluorometer, sized with a Bioanalyzer 2100, and then quantified again using the KAPA Library Quantification kit. Every immunoSEQ 96-well plate was sequenced on a separate single-read 150-cycle Illumina NextSeq 550 flow cell. In the paper's pipeline: Because the immunoSEQ output held only junctional sequences and lacked quality scores, the filtering could not match the filtering applied to full-length reads. Sequences were annotated with PyIR, a Python wrapper for IgBLAST v1.9, and V/J genes and CDR3 were assigned using IMGT germline references. Reads were filtered out if the reads had weak V/J assignments (E-value above 1e-6), no CDR3, stop codons, out-of-frame junctions, or ambiguous translated residues. A V3J clonotype was defined by an identical inferred V gene, J gene, and CDR3 amino acid sequence. Percentage overlap between repertoires was computed as shared unique clonotypes divided by the size of the smaller repertoire. Three approaches were used to assess repertoire richness: RTK rarefaction, the Chao1 estimator, and Recon v2.1 estimates of unobserved clonotypes. Generation probabilities were computed with OLGA for all TCRbeta clonotypes obtained by the gDNA method from several donors. In TCRdb, the immuneACCESS table is reduced to in-frame sequences with V and J assigned. These tables do not hold every clone; where another copy was compared, an unresolved V gene accounts for under half, and the others remain unexplained. Clonal size and the V and J genes are those of that table, whereas D and trimming came from the DNA. The sample table shows about 800,000 clones, and 90% to 98% are seen once. The ten largest clones take up less than 0.25% of the sample.

The sample consisted of naive CD8+ T cells sorted from blood. The sample's cell subset or site label, in plain terms: CD45RA+CCR7+. The sequence was collected from a young man in good health. The sequence is built from TRBV15 and TRBJ2-6; too little of a D gene remains to name it. The base sequence is TGTGCCACCAGCAGTCAGGCCCTGGCGTGGGTGAATCCCTCGGGTGGGGCCAACGTCCTGACTTTC. Its coded protein is CATSSQALAWVNPSGGANVLTF. With all but the CDR3 taken from the reference TRBV15 and TRBJ2-6 genes, the full variable domain is: DAMVIQNPRYQVTQFGKPVTLSCSQTLNHNVMYWYQQKSSQAPKLLFHYYDKDFNNEADTPDNFQSRRPNTSFCFLDIRSPGLGDTAMYLCATSSQALAWVNPSGGANVLTFGAGSRLTVL.